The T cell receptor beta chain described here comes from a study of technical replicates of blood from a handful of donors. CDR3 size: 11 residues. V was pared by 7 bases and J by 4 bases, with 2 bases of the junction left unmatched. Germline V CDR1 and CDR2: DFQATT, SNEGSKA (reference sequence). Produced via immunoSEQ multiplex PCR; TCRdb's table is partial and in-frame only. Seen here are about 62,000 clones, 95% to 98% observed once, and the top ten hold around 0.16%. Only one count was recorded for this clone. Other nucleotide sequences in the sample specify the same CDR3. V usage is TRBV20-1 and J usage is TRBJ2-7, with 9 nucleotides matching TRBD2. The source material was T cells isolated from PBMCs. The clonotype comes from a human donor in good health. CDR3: CSVLAGYEQYF. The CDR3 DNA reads TGCAGTGTCCTAGCGGGGTACGAGCAGTACTTC.